What follows are 16 T cell receptor beta chains derived from one specimen sequenced in a study of CD8 T cells in ankylosing spondylitis. Points from the study as a whole: Apparently characteristic of ankylosing spondylitis blood was a TCR beta motif (about eight highly homologous variants).

No antigens are known for them. MiXCR, applied by TCRdb to the 5' RACE reads, yields one record per CDR3 protein. The table includes some 85,000 distinct CDR3 sequences, more than 8.5% detected once. Sequencing input: blood, either unsorted or a sorted T cell fraction (not recorded which). Every receptor here comes from a male donor with ankylosing spondylitis.

The chain combines TRBV20-1 with TRBJ1-1, with D perhaps TRBD1 (5 bases). This CDR3 region has 12 residues. The germline V gene has CDR1 DFQATT and CDR2 SNEGSKA (reference sequence). As DNA, the CDR3 is TGCAGCGCTTGGGACGGAAACACTGAAGCTTTCTTT. It codes for CSAWDGNTEAFF.

This clonotype has just a few counts. The gene calls are TRBV6-1 and TRBJ2-1; 9 positions match TRBD1. The V segment lost 2 bases and the J segment 4 bases; nucleotides outside the gene matches: 6. The CDR3 is 16 amino acids. Germline V CDR1 and CDR2: MNHNS, SASEGT. The CDR3 spells CASSEIADRGYNEQFF. The CDR3 nucleotides are TGTGCCAGCAGTGAAATCGCGGACAGGGGTTACAATGAGCAGTTCTTC.

This clonotype was seen a handful of times. The chain combines TRBV20-1 with TRBJ2-7, with D tentatively TRBD1 (5 bases). This CDR3 is built from 15 residues. Trimming removed 1 base from V and 5 bases from J, with 18 bases in between. Germline V gene lookup returns CDR1 DFQATT and CDR2 SNEGSKA (reference sequence). The CDR3 DNA reads as TGCAGTGCTAGAGCACTTACAGGCGACTGGCACGAGCAGTACGTC. Amino acid sequence: CSARALTGDWHEQYV.

As concerns this clonotype: One junction end disagrees with the germline gene, perhaps due to a read error. The chain employs TRBV30 and TRBJ2-2, with D maybe TRBD1 (7 bases). This CDR3 region has 15 residues. Looked up from germline, CDR1 is GTSNPN and CDR2 is SVGIG (reference sequence). Written as DNA, the CDR3 is TGTGCCTGGAGGCAGGGGGGTTCGGACACCGGGGAGCTGTTATTT. Protein: CAWRQGGSDTGELLF.

This clonotype was found many times. V and J are TRBV27 and TRBJ2-4; a weak D match, TRBD1 (6 bases). The CDR3 covers 16 residues. Germline CDR1 MNHEY, CDR2 SMNVEV (reference sequence). Trimming cost V 1 base and J 0 bases, with 10 bases left between them. This CDR3 reads CASSLLRDIAKNIQYF. The CDR3 DNA is TGTGCCAGCAGTTTATTACGGGACATAGCCAAAAACATTCAGTACTTC.

The chain combines TRBV27 with TRBJ1-5; D uncertain. The CDR3 has 15 amino acids. The germline CDR1 and CDR2 sequences are MNHEY and SMNVEV (reference sequence). Trimming pared 2 bases from V and 0 bases from J, leaving 8 bases between. CDR3 sequence: CASSLEGYSNQPQHF. The CDR3 DNA reads as TGTGCCAGCAGTTTAGAGGGCTATAGCAATCAGCCCCAGCATTTT.

This clonotype was recorded at least ten times. The gene calls are TRBV7-9 and TRBJ2-3; TRBD1 matches at 7 bases. Germline V gene data show CDR1 as SEHNR and CDR2 as FQNEAQ (reference sequence). The CDR3 is 16 amino acids. Trimming cost V 2 bases and J 2 bases; bases outside gene matches: 7. The CDR3 loop reads CASSLPGTDITDTQYF. CDR3 DNA sequence: TGTGCCAGCAGCTTACCCGGGACAGACATCACAGATACGCAGTATTTT.

In its sample, this clonotype was seen many times. The chain employs TRBV11-2 and TRBJ2-1; D is possibly TRBD2 (5 bases). This CDR3 region has 13 residues. Trimming pared 2 bases from V and 6 bases from J, leaving 8 bases between. CDR1 and CDR2 from the germline V gene are SGHAT and FQNNGV. CDR3 amino acids: CASSLSLANEQFF. The CDR3 coding sequence is TGTGCCAGCAGCTTATCCCTAGCCAATGAGCAGTTCTTC.

The chain employs TRBV5-1 and TRBJ2-5; possible D gene TRBD2, 5 bases. Germline CDR1 is SGHRS and CDR2 is YFSETQ. The CDR3 is 15 amino acids. V lost 4 bases, J lost 5 bases, and 18 bases lay in between. The CDR3: CASSPEDRPGETQYF. CDR3 DNA sequence: TGCGCCAGCAGCCCCGAGGACCGTCCGGGGGAGACCCAGTACTTC. Based on the CDR3 plus reference TRBV5-1 and TRBJ2-5, the full variable domain is KAGVTQTPRYLIKTRGQQVTLSCSPISGHRSVSWYQQTPGQGLQFLFEYFSETQRNKGNFPGRFSGRQFSNSRSEMNVSTLELGDSALYLCASSPEDRPGETQYFGPGTRLLVL.

This clonotype was seen many times. J is TRBJ2-1 and V is TRBV7-9, with D tentatively TRBD1 or TRBD2 (6 bases each). CDR1 is SEHNR and CDR2 is FQNEAQ in the germline V gene (reference sequence). Trimming removed 5 bases at V and 10 bases at J, with 18 bases between. The CDR3 sequence is 14 residues long. The CDR3 region has the DNA TGTGCCAGCAGCCCTCGGGGGCGGGATGGGGAGCAGTTCTTC. Translated: CASSPRGRDGEQFF. The variable domain in full, with the rest retrieved from reference TRBV7-9 and TRBJ2-1, is DTGVSQNPRHKITKRGQNVTFRCDPISEHNRLYWYRQTLGQGPEFLTYFQNEAQLEKSRLLSDRFSAERPKGSFSTLEIQRTEQGDSAMYLCASSPRGRDGEQFFGPGTRLTVL.

The chain joins TRBV11-3 to TRBJ2-1; D may be TRBD1 (5 bases). The germline V gene has CDR1 SGHNT and CDR2 YENEEA. The CDR3 extends over 11 amino acids. The ends were cut back, 5 bases at V and 13 bases at J, with 12 bases in the middle. This CDR3 is CASSRGPDQFF. CDR3 DNA: TGTGCCAGCAGCAGGGGCCCTGATCAGTTCTTC.

This clonotype came up many times. V gene TRBV3-1 combines with J gene TRBJ2-1, with D perhaps TRBD1 (6 bases). The CDR3 is 16 amino acids. Per germline, CDR1 LGHDT and CDR2 YNNKEL (reference sequence). The V end lost 4 bases, the J end lost 3 bases, and 16 bases lay between the germline ends. The CDR3 loop is CASSLVYGGGYNEQFF. In DNA, the CDR3 is TGTGCCAGCAGCCTAGTTTATGGGGGCGGCTACAATGAGCAGTTCTTC.

The chain links TRBV30 to TRBJ1-2; D unresolved. The V and J ends lost 4 bases and 2 bases respectively, with 14 bases between them. The germline V gene has CDR1 GTSNPN and CDR2 SVGIG (reference sequence). This CDR3 is built from 14 residues. The CDR3, as DNA: TGTGCCTGGACCCCCCGACGGGGAAACTATGGCTACACCTTC. It translates to CAWTPRRGNYGYTF.

The chain recombines TRBV15 with TRBJ2-7; D not resolved. Germline CDR1 reads LNHNV; CDR2 reads YYDKDF (reference sequence). Between the trimmed V and J ends, which lost 1 base and 6 bases, there was a span of 10 bases. The CDR3 length is 13 residues. The CDR3 region is CATSRALGLEQYV. The CDR3 DNA reads as TGTGCCACCAGCAGAGCCCTCGGCCTCGAGCAGTACGTC.

The chain is built from TRBV5-5 and TRBJ2-3, with 12 bases fitting TRBD2. The V gene's germline CDR1 is SGHKS and CDR2 YYEKEE (reference sequence). The CDR3 has 17 residues. Trimming removed 4 bases from V and 2 bases from J; junction bases left unmatched: 8. The CDR3 nucleotides are TGTGCCAGCAGCGTACCGGGACTAGCGGGCTCCACAGATACGCAGTATTTT. This encodes CASSVPGLAGSTDTQYF.

In this sample, this clonotype turned up many times. The chain combines TRBV7-9 with TRBJ2-3; possible D gene TRBD2, 6 bases. The V gene lost 5 bases and the J gene lost 4 bases, with 16 bases spanning the gap. The CDR3 is 15 residues long. Germline V gene lookup returns CDR1 SEHNR and CDR2 FQNEAQ (reference sequence). The CDR3 loop is CASSPPGVPPDTQYF. The CDR3 DNA follows: TGTGCCAGCAGCCCCCCGGGAGTCCCCCCAGATACGCAGTATTTT. Full variable domain (missing parts from reference TRBV7-9 and TRBJ2-3): DTGVSQNPRHKITKRGQNVTFRCDPISEHNRLYWYRQTLGQGPEFLTYFQNEAQLEKSRLLSDRFSAERPKGSFSTLEIQRTEQGDSAMYLCASSPPGVPPDTQYFGPGTRLTVL.